The 3 T cell receptor beta chains listed next were all sequenced from one sample in a study of post-analysis software for immune sequencing data (dated by TCRdb to 2015 to 2017). For these TCRs, the target antigens are not known. Libraries were made using PCR. Sequencing took place on an Illumina HiSeq 2500. Unique molecular identifiers were incorporated into TCR beta cDNA libraries to reduce PCR and sequencing biases. TCRdb took the public reads, trimmed them with fastp at Q25, ran MiXCR for clone calling and kept in-frame beta chains. CDR3 protein sequences are deduplicated, and each keeps its most common genes and DNA. The sample table contains about 560,000 distinct CDR3 sequences; only one count was recorded for 44% of them. The ten largest make up 1.5% to 2% of the sample. Paper-wide results and their limitations: About 5 TRBV segments, including TRBV5-6, TRBV5-1 and TRBV20-1, were significantly more frequent in patients than controls.

Sequencing used blood. These receptors all stem from a girl aged 5 to 17 with multiple sclerosis.

This rearrangement joins TRBV4-1 to TRBJ2-3; D unclear. CDR1 is MGHRA, CDR2 YSYEKL, per germline. There are 14 residues in the CDR3. Trimming removed 3 bases at V and 8 bases at J, with 15 bases between. The CDR3 bases are TGCGCCAGCAGCCAGCCCCGAAGGGAAGGTACGCAGTATTTT. This translates into CASSQPRREGTQYF.

The chain carries TRBV9 and TRBJ1-6; D is perhaps TRBD1 (6 bases). Trimming pared 3 bases from V and 3 bases from J, leaving 16 bases between. Germline-derived CDR1 and CDR2 are SGDLS and YYNGEE. The CDR3 has 17 amino acids. The CDR3 is CASSAAMGDNYNSPLHF. The CDR3 DNA sequence: TGTGCCAGCAGCGCGGCGATGGGGGACAACTATAATTCACCCCTCCACTTT.

This clonotype was observed a handful of times. V gene TRBV7-9 combines with J gene TRBJ1-2; D might be TRBD1 (6 bases). The CDR3 is 17 residues long. V was pared by 5 bases and J by 0 bases, with 19 bases between. Germline lookup yields CDR1 SEHNR and CDR2 FQNEAQ (reference sequence). DNA for the CDR3: TGTGCCAGCAGCCCCGGGGGGCACAGGGCCACTAACTATGGCTACACCTTC. It yields the protein CASSPGGHRATNYGYTF.